The next 31 T cell receptor beta chains were all read from a single sample in a study of blood T cell repertoires in COVID-19. Method: immunoSEQ multiplex PCR; TCRdb's copy keeps in-frame clones and lacks some. The sample lists 250,000 to 300,000 clones, about 86% occurring once. Sample: peripheral blood. Source of these receptors: a man between 18 and 29 years old with active or convalescent COVID-19.

The V call is TRBV28, the J call TRBJ1-5; D is uncertain. The CDR3 is 12 amino acids. Deletions cut 3 bases from V and 11 bases from J, with 11 bases between. Per germline, CDR1 MDHEN and CDR2 SYDVKM. Here the CDR3 reads CASSFERRAQHF. In DNA form, the CDR3 reads TGTGCCAGCAGTTTCGAGAGACGGGCCCAGCATTTT.

This chain connects TRBV4-3 to TRBJ1-5; D ambiguous. The CDR3 loop spans 15 amino acids. Germline loops: CDR1 LGHNA, CDR2 YSLEER. V was clipped by 0 bases and J by 3 bases, with 9 bases between them. Here the CDR3 DNA reads TGCGCCAGCAGCCAAGAGCTAGGCCCCAATCAGCCCCAGCATTTT. Its protein is CASSQELGPNQPQHF.

The V call is TRBV5-4, the J call TRBJ2-3; 9 bases are shared with TRBD2. The V gene end was trimmed by 0 bases and the J gene end by 4 bases; junction bases not matched to a gene: 6. CDR3 size: 16 residues. Germline assignment: CDR1 SGHNT and CDR2 YYREEE (reference sequence). CDR3 in DNA: TGTGCCAGCAGCTTGGGTCAGCGGGGGGCCGCAGATACGCAGTATTTT. Its translation: CASSLGQRGAADTQYF.

The chain is built from TRBV10-3 and TRBJ1-1; a possible D gene is TRBD1 (6 bases). V was pared by 2 bases and J by 0 bases, with 10 bases between. Germline V lookup: CDR1 ENHRY, CDR2 SYGVKD. CDR3 length: 15 amino acids. CDR3 loop: CAISEEGQLNTEAFF. CDR3 sequence (DNA): TGTGCCATCAGTGAGGAAGGACAGTTGAACACTGAAGCTTTCTTT.

This rearrangement joins TRBV7-9 to TRBJ1-1; D unclear. The germline V and J ends were trimmed by 1 base and 1 base, with 10 bases remaining between them. Germline values: CDR1 SEHNR, CDR2 FQNEAQ (reference sequence). The CDR3 has 15 amino acids. The CDR3 DNA reads TGTGCCAGCAGCTTAGGGAATAGAGGGAACACTGAAGCTTTCTTT. Translated: CASSLGNRGNTEAFF.

This clone was recorded a few times. This rearrangement joins TRBV12-5 to TRBJ2-1; D call uncertain. The V end lost 7 bases, the J end lost 4 bases, and 17 bases lay between the germline ends. The germline V gene encodes CDR1 LGHNT and CDR2 FRNRAP. CDR3 length: 15 amino acids. Written as DNA, the CDR3 is TGTGCTAGTGCCATCTTAGTGAGTTCTTACAATGAGCAGTTCTTC. It encodes CASAILVSSYNEQFF.

The sample holds a few counts of this clone. The chain combines TRBV12-3 or TRBV12-4 with TRBJ1-5; D not resolved. The CDR3 sequence is 12 residues long. Trimming cost V 5 bases and J 7 bases, with 9 bases left between them. The CDR3 here is CASSRTEQPQHF. In nucleotides, the CDR3 is TGTGCCAGCAGTCGGACTGAGCAGCCCCAGCATTTT.

This chain connects TRBV11-2 to TRBJ1-2; 8 bases agree with TRBD1. Trimming took 1 base from V and 4 from J; bases not matched to a gene: 14. The CDR3 has 18 residues. Germline V gene data show CDR1 as SGHAT and CDR2 as FQNNGV. In DNA, the CDR3 is TGTGCCAGCAGCTTAGGTGTTGGACAGGGCTTTGGTAGCTATGGCTACACCTTC. Translating gives CASSLGVGQGFGSYGYTF.

This chain joins TRBV28 and TRBJ1-2; maybe TRBD1 (6 bases). V lost 9 bases and J lost 2, with 13 bases in between. CDR1 is MDHEN, CDR2 SYDVKM, per germline. The CDR3 runs 13 residues. The CDR3 region has the DNA TGTGCCAGTATGGGGGGGGCGAACTATGGCTACACCTTC. It is translated as CASMGGANYGYTF.

The table lists this clone with a count of one. This rearrangement joins TRBV28 to TRBJ1-2; tentative D call: TRBD1 (6 bases). CDR1 and CDR2 from the germline V gene are MDHEN and SYDVKM. The CDR3 is 13 amino acids. The V end was cut by 6 bases, the J end by 4 bases, with 12 bases between. In DNA form, the CDR3 reads TGTGCCAGCAGACCGACAGGACGCTATGGCTACACCTTC. As protein: CASRPTGRYGYTF.

This sequence joins TRBV5-1 and TRBJ1-2, with D maybe TRBD1 (5 bases). V dropped 4 bases and J dropped 2 bases, with 15 bases sitting between them. CDR1 is SGHRS and CDR2 is YFSETQ in the germline V gene. This CDR3 comprises 15 residues. Here the CDR3 DNA reads TGCGCCAGCAGCGACACGGGACTCAGAAACTATGGCTACACCTTC. Translated, it gives CASSDTGLRNYGYTF.

There are a few counts of this clone. The gene calls are TRBV28 and TRBJ1-6; possible D gene TRBD1, 6 bases. The CDR3 contains 15 residues. V lost 3 bases and J 8 bases, leaving 14 bases between the germline ends. The germline CDR1 and CDR2 sequences are MDHEN and SYDVKM. CDR3 DNA sequence: TGTGCCAGCAGTTTCGAGGGGGAGAGTCATTCACCCCTCCACTTT. It specifies CASSFEGESHSPLHF.

This clone was seen only a few times. The chain carries TRBV7-3 and TRBJ1-3; 10 positions agree with TRBD1. V dropped 3 bases and J dropped 4; count of bases not matched to a gene: 3. CDR3 length equals 15 residues. The germline gives CDR1 SGHTA, CDR2 FQGTGA. This CDR3 is CASSFGQGEGNTIYF. CDR3 DNA sequence: TGTGCCAGCAGCTTCGGACAGGGGGAGGGAAACACCATATATTTT.

The gene calls are TRBV24-1 and TRBJ2-5; D perhaps matches TRBD1 (6 bases). The V gene's germline CDR1 is KGHDR and CDR2 SFDVKD. V was trimmed by 2 bases and J by 1 base, leaving 16 bases between them. There are 17 residues in the CDR3. The CDR3 region has the DNA TGTGCCACCAGTGATTCCCGTCGGACAGTACTCCAAGAGACCCAGTACTTC. Translation gives CATSDSRRTVLQETQYF.

The J gene is TRBJ1-1, the V gene TRBV19, with D unclear. V was clipped by 4 bases and J by 7 bases, with 13 bases between them. This CDR3 contains 13 residues. Germline V lookup: CDR1 LNHDA, CDR2 SQIVND (reference sequence). The CDR3 is CASSTPNRDEAFF. CDR3 coding DNA: TGTGCCAGTAGTACCCCTAACCGGGATGAAGCTTTCTTT.

The rearrangement joins TRBV29-1 to TRBJ1-2, with D possibly TRBD1 on 5 matching bases. Trimming took off 6 bases at V and 2 bases at J, with 13 bases between the two ends. This CDR3 is built from 13 residues. Germline V gives CDR1 SQVTM, CDR2 ANQGSEA. In DNA, the CDR3 is TGCAGCGTCACCCCGGGGGGGAACTATGGCTACACCTTC. Translating gives CSVTPGGNYGYTF.

The gene calls are TRBV9 and TRBJ1-2; 10 nucleotides line up with TRBD1. Per the germline V gene, CDR1 is SGDLS and CDR2 is YYNGEE. With V trimmed by 7 bases and J by 8 bases, 2 bases remained unmatched. The CDR3 is made up of 11 amino acids. Here the CDR3 DNA reads TGTGCCAGCGGGGACAGGGGCGGCTACACCTTC. This codes for CASGDRGGYTF.

The V call is TRBV6-5, the J call TRBJ2-7, with TRBD2 matching over 8 bases. Germline CDR1 MNHEY, CDR2 SVGAGI. The CDR3 covers 15 residues. V shed 7 bases, J shed 5 bases, and the junction held 13 bases outside the gene matches. CDR3 sequence (DNA): TGTGCCAGCAAGGGGACCGGGACTAGGATCCACGAGCAGTACTTC. Amino acids: CASKGTGTRIHEQYF.

This clone has more than one count but fewer than ten. This sequence joins TRBV2 and TRBJ2-7, with D maybe TRBD1 (7 bases). The CDR3 is 15 residues long. Per germline, CDR1 SNHLY and CDR2 FYNNEI. V was clipped by 6 bases and J by 1 base, with 16 bases between them. In nucleotides, the CDR3 is TGTGCCAGCAGGAGGGGGCGGGACATTTCCTACGAGCAGTACTTC. Its translation is CASRRGRDISYEQYF.

The V and J genes are TRBV28 and TRBJ2-1; D is perhaps TRBD1 (5 bases). CDR3 size: 13 residues. Germline V CDR1 and CDR2: MDHEN, SYDVKM. The ends were cut back, 2 bases at V and 5 bases at J, with 7 bases in the middle. CDR3 sequence: CASSLGADNEQFF. CDR3 coding DNA: TGTGCCAGCAGTTTAGGGGCTGACAATGAGCAGTTCTTC.

This clone has only one observation. The chain is built from TRBV6-2 or TRBV6-3 and TRBJ1-5; no firm D call. Germline CDR1 is MNHEY and CDR2 is SVGEGT. This CDR3 is 16 amino acids long. Trimming cost V 1 base and J 1 base, with 11 bases left between them. The CDR3, as DNA: TGTGCCAGCAGTTACTTGGCCAGTACCAGCAATCAGCCCCAGCATTTT. Translation gives CASSYLASTSNQPQHF.

The V gene is TRBV2, the J gene TRBJ1-1, with TRBD1 matching over 7 bases. The V segment lost 5 bases and the J segment 1 base; nucleotides outside the gene matches: 4. This CDR3 is built from 14 residues. Germline V gives CDR1 SNHLY, CDR2 FYNNEI. The CDR3 DNA is TGTGCCAGCAGTTCACGGACAGGGAACACTGAAGCTTTCTTT. Amino acid sequence: CASSSRTGNTEAFF.

The J gene is TRBJ1-5, the V gene TRBV7-2, with D unresolved. Germline loops: CDR1 SGHTA, CDR2 FQGNSA. The CDR3 loop spans 15 amino acids. The ends were cut back, 2 bases at V and 2 bases at J, with 10 bases in the middle. The CDR3: CASSLSGGGNQPQHF. In DNA form, the CDR3 reads TGTGCCAGCAGCTTATCAGGAGGAGGCAATCAGCCCCAGCATTTT.

The chain joins TRBV7-2 to TRBJ2-1; TRBD1 aligns across 9 bases. The germline CDR1 and CDR2 sequences are SGHTA and FQGNSA. This CDR3 contains 16 residues. V was pared by 5 bases and J by 9 bases, with 14 bases of the junction left unmatched. The CDR3 bases are TGTGCCAGCAGCATATCAACAGGGGGCGCGCGGGGTGAGCAGTTCTTC. Its translation: CASSISTGGARGEQFF. The variable domain in full, with the rest retrieved from reference TRBV7-2 and TRBJ2-1, is GAGVSQSPSNKVTEKGKDVELRCDPISGHTALYWYRQSLGQGLEFLIYFQGNSAPDKSGLPSDRFSAERTGGSVSTLTIQRTQQEDSAVYLCASSISTGGARGEQFFGPGTRLTVL.

The V and J genes are TRBV30 and TRBJ2-7; D call uncertain. The germline V gene has CDR1 GTSNPN and CDR2 SVGIG (reference sequence). This CDR3 is built from 11 residues. In DNA form, the CDR3 reads TGTGCGTGGTCGGAGAGCTACGAGCAGTACTTC. It specifies CAWSESYEQYF.

J is TRBJ2-3 and V is TRBV2, with unresolved D. Germline V gene sequence: CDR1 SNHLY, CDR2 FYNNEI. The CDR3 loop spans 14 amino acids. Trimming stripped 8 bases from V and 1 base from J, with 13 bases between. CDR3 bases: TGTGCCAGCCTGCAAGAGGCGGGCACAGATACGCAGTATTTT. Its protein is CASLQEAGTDTQYF.

The chain couples TRBV2 to TRBJ1-5, with a possible D match to TRBD1 (6 bases). Trimming shortened V by 5 bases and J by 0 bases, and 11 bases separated the two germline ends. Per germline, CDR1 SNHLY and CDR2 FYNNEI. The CDR3 extends over 15 amino acids. The CDR3 DNA reads TGTGCCAGCAGTTACAGGGTCTATAGCAATCAGCCCCAGCATTTT. It is translated as CASSYRVYSNQPQHF.

The V call is TRBV2, the J call TRBJ1-2; 12 bases align to TRBD1. The germline V gene has CDR1 SNHLY and CDR2 FYNNEI. V was clipped by 6 bases and J by 4 bases; unmatched bases: 3. This CDR3 comprises 14 residues. The CDR3 protein is CASRGTGGLYGYTF. The CDR3 bases are TGTGCCAGCAGGGGGACAGGGGGCCTCTATGGCTACACCTTC.

The chain uses TRBV7-6 and TRBJ2-1, with D perhaps matching TRBD2 (6 bases). Trimming stripped 1 base from V and 0 bases from J, with 16 bases between. The CDR3 totals 18 residues. Germline-derived CDR1 and CDR2 are SGHVS and FNYEAQ. DNA of the CDR3: TGTGCCAGCAGCTTAGAAGGCGGTCCGGGGGTCTCCTACAATGAGCAGTTCTTC. Translation gives CASSLEGGPGVSYNEQFF.

The rearrangement links TRBV5-1 to TRBJ2-1; TRBD1 might be the D (6 bases). The V end lost 0 bases, the J end lost 0 bases, and 10 bases lay between the germline ends. The CDR3 contains 16 residues. Germline V gene lookup returns CDR1 SGHRS and CDR2 YFSETQ. Written as DNA, the CDR3 is TGCGCCAGCAGCTTGGCCGGGGACAACTCCTACAATGAGCAGTTCTTC. Encoded protein: CASSLAGDNSYNEQFF. Full variable domain (outside the CDR3, taken from reference TRBV5-1 and TRBJ2-1): KAGVTQTPRYLIKTRGQQVTLSCSPISGHRSVSWYQQTPGQGLQFLFEYFSETQRNKGNFPGRFSGRQFSNSRSEMNVSTLELGDSALYLCASSLAGDNSYNEQFFGPGTRLTVL.

This clone was picked up one time. This CDR3 reads CASMAGDTQYF. CDR3 nucleotide sequence: TGTGCCAGCATGGCGGGAGATACGCAGTATTTT. The chain uses TRBV2 and TRBJ2-3; the D gene is possibly TRBD2 (5 bases). Germline V lookup: CDR1 SNHLY, CDR2 FYNNEI. The CDR3 is 11 amino acids. Trimming shortened V by 7 bases and J by 5 bases, and 7 bases separated the two germline ends.